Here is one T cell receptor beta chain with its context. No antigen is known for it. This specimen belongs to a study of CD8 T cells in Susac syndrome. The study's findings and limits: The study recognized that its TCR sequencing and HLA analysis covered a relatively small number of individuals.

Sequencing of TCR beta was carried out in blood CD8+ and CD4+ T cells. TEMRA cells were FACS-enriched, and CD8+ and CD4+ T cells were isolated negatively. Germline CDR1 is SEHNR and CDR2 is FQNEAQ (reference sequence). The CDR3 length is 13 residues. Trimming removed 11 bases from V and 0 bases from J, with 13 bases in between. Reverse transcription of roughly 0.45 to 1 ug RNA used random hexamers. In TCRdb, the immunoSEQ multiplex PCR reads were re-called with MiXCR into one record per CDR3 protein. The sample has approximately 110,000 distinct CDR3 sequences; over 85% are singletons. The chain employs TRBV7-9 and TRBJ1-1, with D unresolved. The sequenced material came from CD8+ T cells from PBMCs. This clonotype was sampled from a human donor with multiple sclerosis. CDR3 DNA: TGTGCCCCCATATCCCCGCTGAACACTGAAGCTTTCTTT. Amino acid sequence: CAPISPLNTEAFF.